These 22 T cell receptor beta chains originate from one sample sequenced in a study of T cell responses to AZD1222 COVID-19 vaccine (dated by TCRdb to 2020 to 2022). The library was produced with the immunoSEQ multiplex PCR assay. The immuneACCESS repertoire file appears here via TCRdb, limited to in-frame rearrangements. These files lack a portion of the clones; in checked studies, under half of the deficit traces to unresolved V genes, and the cause of the others is not known. In all, the sample holds 150,000 or so clones, and under 95% of those were seen once. 5% of the sample comes from the top ten. The time point label, read with the paper, signifies: baseline before first vaccination. Sequences were derived from peripheral blood, sampled on day 0 of AZD1222 vaccination. The receptor set was obtained from an adult in good health.

The chain couples TRBV7-9 to TRBJ1-2; 8 bases agree with TRBD1. Looked up from germline, CDR1 is SEHNR and CDR2 is FQNEAQ (reference sequence). This CDR3 region has 15 residues. Unmatched junction bases numbered 7, after V lost 4 bases and J lost 3 bases. CDR3 coding DNA: TGTGCCAGCAGCTCCAGGACAGGGCATGACTATGGCTACACCTTC. Amino acids: CASSSRTGHDYGYTF.

J is TRBJ1-1 and V is TRBV11-2, with 7 bases lining up with TRBD1. This CDR3 spans 13 amino acids. Per germline, CDR1 SGHAT and CDR2 FQNNGV. The J segment lost 5 bases and the V segment lost 6 bases, leaving 6 bases of the junction unmatched. Here the CDR3 reads CASRGQGVTEAFF. CDR3 in DNA: TGTGCCAGCAGGGGGCAGGGGGTTACTGAAGCTTTCTTT. The full variable domain, rest sourced from reference TRBV11-2 and TRBJ1-1, is EAGVAQSPRYKIIEKRQSVAFWCNPISGHATLYWYQQILGQGPKLLIQFQNNGVVDDSQLPKDRFSAERLKGVDSTLKIQPAKLEDSAVYLCASRGQGVTEAFFGQGTRLTVV.

CDR3 residues: CASSSWYRAEKLFF. DNA for the CDR3: TGTGCCAGCAGTAGTTGGTATAGGGCGGAAAAACTGTTTTTT. The chain links TRBV28 to TRBJ1-4; D gene unclear. The CDR3 loop spans 14 amino acids. Trimming cost V 5 bases and J 8 bases, with 15 bases left between them. The germline V gene encodes CDR1 MDHEN and CDR2 SYDVKM.

V gene TRBV6-5 combines with J gene TRBJ1-6; D perhaps matches TRBD1 (5 bases). V was shortened by 6 bases and J by 4 bases, with 13 bases between the two germline ends. The CDR3 totals 15 residues. Germline lookup yields CDR1 MNHEY and CDR2 SVGAGI. CDR3 sequence: CASRPGTEYNSPLHF. The CDR3 bases are TGTGCCAGCAGACCCGGGACGGAGTATAATTCACCCCTCCACTTT.

The rearrangement joins TRBV14 to TRBJ2-6, with 9 bases fitting TRBD2. V was clipped by 4 bases and J by 5 bases; unmatched bases: 15. CDR1 SGHDN and CDR2 FVKESK come from the germline V gene. The CDR3 sequence is 19 residues long. CDR3 bases: TGTGCCAGCAGCCCCCGGACTAGCGAGCACGGGCAAAGGGCCAACGTCCTGACTTTC. Amino acids: CASSPRTSEHGQRANVLTF.

CDR3 sequence (DNA): TGTGCCAGCTCCGAGTCCCCCACTAACTATGGCTACACCTTC. Translation: CASSESPTNYGYTF. The rearrangement links TRBV6-5 to TRBJ1-2; D is uncertain. Germline CDR1 reads MNHEY; CDR2 reads SVGAGI. The CDR3 length is 14 residues. The V gene lost 8 bases and the J gene lost 0 bases, with 13 bases spanning the gap.

The chain's CDR3 is CASSPTGTPYNEQFF. In DNA form, the CDR3 reads TGTGCCAGCAGCCCAACCGGGACTCCCTACAATGAGCAGTTCTTC. The chain joins TRBV9 to TRBJ2-1; a weak D match, TRBD2 (6 bases). CDR1 and CDR2 from the germline V gene are SGDLS and YYNGEE. Trimming took 4 bases from V and 2 from J, leaving 13 bases between them. CDR3 size: 15 residues.

This clone occurred once. The V gene is TRBV29-1, the J gene TRBJ2-3; 8 bases agree with TRBD2. Germline V CDR1 and CDR2: SQVTM, ANQGSEA. The V gene end was trimmed by 1 base and the J gene end by 6 bases; junction bases not matched to a gene: 12. The CDR3 loop spans 16 amino acids. The CDR3 reads CSVEVRAGVPADTQYF. The DNA of the CDR3 is TGCAGCGTTGAAGTTCGAGCGGGAGTACCCGCCGATACGCAGTATTTT.

The chain uses TRBV7-2 and TRBJ2-1; no firm D call. Germline assignment: CDR1 SGHTA and CDR2 FQGNSA. The CDR3 is 12 amino acids. The V gene lost 1 base and the J gene lost 10 bases, with 8 bases spanning the gap. The CDR3, as DNA: TGTGCCAGCAGCTTAGAGTCCCTGGAGCAGTTCTTC. It yields the protein CASSLESLEQFF.

The chain employs TRBV28 and TRBJ1-2; D unresolved. This CDR3 has 13 amino acids. Trimming cost V 8 bases and J 2 bases, with 12 bases left between them. CDR1 is MDHEN and CDR2 is SYDVKM in the germline V gene. The CDR3 nucleotides are TGTGCCAGCCTACAACACGAAAACTATGGCTACACCTTC. The encoded protein is CASLQHENYGYTF.

The chain couples TRBV7-2 to TRBJ2-1; D unresolved. V was pared by 5 bases and J by 4 bases, with 6 bases between. This CDR3 is 12 amino acids long. CDR1 is SGHTA and CDR2 is FQGNSA in the germline V gene. This chain's CDR3 is CASSIIYNEQFF. DNA for the CDR3: TGTGCCAGCAGCATCATTTACAATGAGCAGTTCTTC.

The chain links TRBV28 to TRBJ2-5; the match to TRBD2 covers 13 bases. This CDR3 has 17 amino acids. Germline CDR1 and CDR2: MDHEN and SYDVKM. Unmatched junction bases numbered 6, after V lost 0 bases and J lost 5 bases. The CDR3 is CASSLWKGLAGPETQYF. The CDR3 coding sequence is TGTGCCAGCAGTTTATGGAAGGGACTAGCGGGGCCGGAGACCCAGTACTTC.

The gene calls are TRBV5-1 and TRBJ1-1; possibly TRBD1 for D (5 bases). V was pared by 4 bases and J by 6 bases, with 13 bases between. Looked up from germline, CDR1 is SGHRS and CDR2 is YFSETQ. The CDR3 loop spans 13 amino acids. CDR3 in amino acids: CASSAGIRAEAFF. The CDR3 region has the DNA TGCGCCAGCAGCGCAGGGATTAGGGCTGAAGCTTTCTTT.

The chain recombines TRBV7-6 with TRBJ2-3, with TRBD1 matching over 9 bases. CDR1 is SGHVS, CDR2 FNYEAQ, per germline. The junction had 11 bases not matched to a gene; V was cut back by 4 bases and J by 6 bases. The CDR3 is made up of 16 amino acids. The CDR3 nucleotides read TGTGCCAGCAGCTCGCGACCGGGACAGGGAGGCGATACGCAGTATTTT. Its translation is CASSSRPGQGGDTQYF.

The chain recombines TRBV5-4 with TRBJ2-2; D call uncertain. Germline lookup yields CDR1 SGHNT and CDR2 YYREEE (reference sequence). The CDR3 loop spans 12 amino acids. The V gene lost 0 bases and the J gene lost 7 bases, with 4 bases spanning the gap. This CDR3 reads CASSLGSGELFF. The CDR3 DNA reads as TGTGCCAGCAGCTTGGGGAGCGGGGAGCTGTTTTTT.

This clone was detected once. V and J are TRBV5-1 and TRBJ2-1, with 10 positions matching TRBD1. The trim removed 3 bases at V and 5 bases at J, leaving 8 bases unmatched. The CDR3 contains 16 residues. Germline CDR1 and CDR2: SGHRS and YFSETQ. CDR3 region: CASSSYGTGVDNEQFF. In nucleotides, the CDR3 is TGCGCCAGCAGCTCCTATGGGACAGGGGTCGACAATGAGCAGTTCTTC.

The chain combines TRBV7-2 with TRBJ1-2; maybe TRBD1 (6 bases). Trimming cost V 5 bases and J 4 bases, with 23 bases left between them. The germline CDR1 and CDR2 sequences are SGHTA and FQGNSA. This CDR3 has 17 residues. The CDR3 loop is CASSLGGTTPSRYGYTF. CDR3 DNA: TGTGCCAGCAGCCTAGGGGGGACAACTCCTTCTCGCTATGGCTACACCTTC.

The table lists this clone with a count of one. The chain links TRBV24-1 to TRBJ2-5, with a possible D match to TRBD2 (6 bases). Per germline, CDR1 KGHDR and CDR2 SFDVKD. The CDR3 length is 12 residues. Deletions cut 4 bases from V and 5 bases from J, with 7 bases between. This CDR3 reads CATSEGRETQYF. CDR3 DNA sequence: TGTGCCACCAGTGAGGGGAGGGAGACCCAGTACTTC.

This clone was recorded once. This chain connects TRBV7-4 to TRBJ1-1; D possibly corresponds to TRBD1 (5 bases). This CDR3 is built from 14 residues. V lost 5 bases to trimming and J lost 1 base, with 11 bases between them. From germline, CDR1 is SGHVT and CDR2 SQSDAQ. DNA for the CDR3: TGTGCCAGCAGCCCCAGACAGCCGAACACTGAAGCTTTCTTT. Amino acids: CASSPRQPNTEAFF.

The V gene is TRBV15, the J gene TRBJ2-2; D is unresolved. This CDR3 is 14 amino acids long. Germline-derived CDR1 and CDR2 are LNHNV and YYDKDF (reference sequence). V was clipped by 6 bases and J by 0 bases, with 8 bases between them. The CDR3 here is CATRGWANTGELFF. In nucleotides, the CDR3 is TGTGCCACCAGGGGTTGGGCGAACACCGGGGAGCTGTTTTTT.

This clone has a handful of counts. V and J are TRBV3-1 (or the pseudogene TRBV3-2) and TRBJ2-1; D unclear. CDR1 and CDR2 from the germline V gene are LGHDT and YNNKEL (reference sequence). V was cut by 0 bases and J by 6 bases, with 9 bases left in between. CDR3 length: 14 amino acids. Written as DNA, the CDR3 is TGTGCCAGCAGCCAAGATCGGCCCCTCAATGAGCAGTTCTTC. Translation gives CASSQDRPLNEQFF.

V gene TRBV7-2 combines with J gene TRBJ1-6; 9 bases match TRBD1. Germline assignment: CDR1 SGHTA and CDR2 FQGNSA. V dropped 2 bases and J dropped 7; count of bases not matched to a gene: 6. The CDR3 totals 16 residues. The CDR3 bases are TGTGCCAGCAGCTTAATGGGACAGGGTCACAATTCACCCCTCCACTTT. It encodes CASSLMGQGHNSPLHF.